A single sample is the source of the 12 T cell receptor beta chains below, sequenced in a study of cytomegalovirus exposure and HLA in healthy donors. Data came from immunoSEQ multiplex PCR; TCRdb stores just in-frame clones and leaves some out. Among about 130,000 clones listed, 89% were seen once. Source material: PBMCs. The receptors stem from a woman between 18 and 29 years old in good health and CMV-seropositive.

The rearrangement uses TRBV6-4 and TRBJ2-3; a possible D gene is TRBD2 (6 bases). CDR1 is MRHNA, CDR2 SNTAGT, per germline. This CDR3 contains 15 residues. The V and J ends lost 11 bases and 0 bases respectively, with 18 bases between them. The CDR3 region is CALRWRGASTDTQYF. The DNA of the CDR3 is TGTGCCCTTAGGTGGCGGGGAGCTAGCACAGATACGCAGTATTTT.

This clone was found once. The chain uses TRBV6-5 and TRBJ2-7; 10 positions match TRBD1. The trim removed 0 bases at V and 4 bases at J, leaving 3 bases unmatched. Germline V gives CDR1 MNHEY, CDR2 SVGAGI. The CDR3 runs 15 residues. CDR3 DNA: TGTGCCAGCAGTTACTCGGGACAGGGGTTTTACGAGCAGTACTTC. Amino acids: CASSYSGQGFYEQYF.

V and J are TRBV6-4 and TRBJ1-1; no reliable D call. The germline CDR1 and CDR2 sequences are MRHNA and SNTAGT. V shed 2 bases and J shed 7 bases, with 23 bases lying between them. The CDR3 is 17 residues long. The CDR3 DNA sequence: TGTGCCAGCAGTGACCCCAACGCTGGAGTTGGGTACGGTGAAGCTTTCTTT. Translation: CASSDPNAGVGYGEAFF.

The gene calls are TRBV6-1 and TRBJ2-3; 12 bases are shared with TRBD2. Germline assignment: CDR1 MNHNS and CDR2 SASEGT. This CDR3 region has 17 residues. The J segment lost 1 base and the V segment lost 4 bases, leaving 6 bases of the junction unmatched. Here the CDR3 reads CASSVTSGGPGTDTQYF. The CDR3 DNA sequence: TGTGCCAGCAGTGTCACTAGCGGGGGGCCTGGCACAGATACGCAGTATTTT.

This chain connects TRBV7-9 to TRBJ1-3, with a weak D call TRBD1 (5 bases). Germline CDR1 SEHNR, CDR2 FQNEAQ (reference sequence). CDR3 size: 14 residues. With 5 bases removed from V and 3 bases from J, the gap between germline ends came to 11 bases. The CDR3 nucleotides read TGTGCCAGCAGCCCCCGCGGGGGTGGAAACACCATATATTTT. The encoded protein is CASSPRGGGNTIYF.

The chain combines TRBV15 with TRBJ1-1; D uncertain. The CDR3 is 14 residues long. CDR1 and CDR2 from the germline V gene are LNHNV and YYDKDF (reference sequence). V gave up 3 bases and J gave up 6 bases, with 14 bases separating them. The CDR3 DNA is TGTGCCACCAGCAGGGAATCCCGGAGCTCTGAAGCTTTCTTT. Translating gives CATSRESRSSEAFF.

The chain links TRBV5-6 to TRBJ1-2; 8 bases match TRBD1. This CDR3 is 15 amino acids long. V lost 4 bases to trimming and J lost 4 bases; unmatched junction nucleotides: 9. In germline, CDR1 is SGHDT, CDR2 YYEEEE. CDR3 region: CASSLRAQGAYGYTF. The CDR3 nucleotides read TGTGCCAGCAGCCTCAGGGCCCAGGGGGCCTATGGCTACACCTTC. The full variable domain, with the rest looked up from reference TRBV5-6 and TRBJ1-2, is DAGVTQSPTHLIKTRGQQVTLRCSPKSGHDTVSWYQQALGQGPQFIFQYYEEEERQRGNFPDRFSGHQFPNYSSELNVNALLLGDSALYLCASSLRAQGAYGYTFGSGTRLTVV.

Turning to this clone: The same CDR3 is also encoded by other DNA sequences in this sample. The chain is built from TRBV27 and TRBJ2-7; perhaps TRBD1 as D (6 bases). The V and J ends lost 0 bases and 5 bases respectively, with 11 bases between them. The germline V gene encodes CDR1 MNHEY and CDR2 SMNVEV (reference sequence). The CDR3 is 14 residues long. Here the CDR3 reads CASSLSFRGNEQYF. CDR3 coding DNA: TGTGCCAGCAGTTTATCGTTTAGGGGGAACGAGCAGTACTTC.

The V and J genes are TRBV5-1 and TRBJ1-1; D remains ambiguous. V was clipped by 1 base and J by 14 bases, with 12 bases between them. This CDR3 contains 11 residues. Germline loops: CDR1 SGHRS, CDR2 YFSETQ. This chain's CDR3 is CASSLRGGLFF. As DNA, the CDR3 is TGCGCCAGCAGCTTGCGGGGAGGGTTATTCTTT.

This clone has a handful of counts. The chain carries TRBV28 and TRBJ1-2; 7 bases map to TRBD1. CDR3 length: 14 amino acids. Per the germline V gene, CDR1 is MDHEN and CDR2 is SYDVKM. The V gene end was trimmed by 10 bases and the J gene end by 0 bases; junction bases not matched to a gene: 8. Here the CDR3 reads CAIAAGGSNYGYTF. The CDR3 region has the DNA TGTGCCATCGCCGCAGGGGGATCTAACTATGGCTACACCTTC.

The chain couples TRBV27 to TRBJ2-2, with 8 positions matching TRBD2. Trimming cost V 3 bases and J 1 base; bases outside gene matches: 4. The CDR3 covers 16 residues. Germline V gene data show CDR1 as MNHEY and CDR2 as SMNVEV (reference sequence). The DNA of the CDR3 is TGTGCCAGCAGTTTTTCCCGGGGGGGGAACACCGGGGAGCTGTTTTTT. Encoded protein: CASSFSRGGNTGELFF.

The J gene is TRBJ2-1, the V gene TRBV29-1; 8 positions match TRBD1. The V and J ends lost 6 bases and 6 bases, in that order; junction bases with no gene match: 7. Germline V gene lookup returns CDR1 SQVTM and CDR2 ANQGSEA. CDR3 length equals 13 residues. CDR3 protein: CSVPGTGFNEQFF. In nucleotides, the CDR3 is TGCAGCGTCCCCGGGACAGGTTTCAATGAGCAGTTCTTC.